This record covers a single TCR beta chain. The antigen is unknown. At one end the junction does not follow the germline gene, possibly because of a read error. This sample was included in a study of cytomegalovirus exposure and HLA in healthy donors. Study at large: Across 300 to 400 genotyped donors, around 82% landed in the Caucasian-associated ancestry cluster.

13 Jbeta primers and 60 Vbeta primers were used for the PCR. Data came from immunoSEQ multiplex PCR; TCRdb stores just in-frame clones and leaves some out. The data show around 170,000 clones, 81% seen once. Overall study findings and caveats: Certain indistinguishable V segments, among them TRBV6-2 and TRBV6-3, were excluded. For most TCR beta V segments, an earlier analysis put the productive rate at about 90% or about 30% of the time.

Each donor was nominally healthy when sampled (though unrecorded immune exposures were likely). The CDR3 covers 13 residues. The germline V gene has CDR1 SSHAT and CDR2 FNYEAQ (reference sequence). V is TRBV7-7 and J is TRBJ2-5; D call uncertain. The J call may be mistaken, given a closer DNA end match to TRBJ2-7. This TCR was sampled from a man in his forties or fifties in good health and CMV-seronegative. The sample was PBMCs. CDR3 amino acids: CASSLDASYEQYF. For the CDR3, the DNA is TGTGCTAGCAGCTTAGATGCGAGCTACGAGCAGTACTTC.